What follows describes a single T cell receptor beta chain. Clones were read by immunoSEQ multiplex PCR, and TCRdb kept only the in-frame ones, dropping some. The sample records about 50,000 clones, 54% being singletons. This sample stems from a study of cytotoxic CD8 clonotypes in ibrutinib-treated CLL. The overall study: After a median of around 70 months, some 15 patients stayed remitted and 12 progressed; responses had been partial in some 25 and complete in 2.

V gave up 6 bases and J gave up 4 bases, with 13 bases separating them. Germline V gives CDR1 MDHEN, CDR2 SYDVKM. The CDR3 sequence is 13 residues long. This clonotype was sampled from a human donor with chronic lymphocytic leukemia. The input for sequencing was PBMCs, taken at disease progression, from a patient treated with ibrutinib. This rearrangement joins TRBV28 to TRBJ2-7, with no clear D. This CDR3 is CASSLVGLYEQYF. The CDR3 DNA is TGTGCCAGCAGCCTTGTAGGATTGTACGAGCAGTACTTC.